The 3 T cell receptor beta chains given below trace back to one sample, sequenced in a study of cytomegalovirus exposure and HLA in healthy donors. Vbeta (60) and Jbeta (13) primers were used in the PCR. Only in-frame clones appear in the TCRdb table, and some are missing; sequencing was by immunoSEQ multiplex PCR. The sample comprises tens of thousands of clones, approximately 72% of which are singletons, and about 53% rests with the top ten. Sample: PBMCs. The source is a man in his forties or fifties in good health and CMV-seropositive.

This clone was recorded a few times. The rearrangement uses TRBV14 and TRBJ2-7; 8 nucleotides agree with TRBD1. The CDR3 sequence is 15 residues long. J lost 3 bases, V lost 3 bases, and 7 bases had no gene match. The germline V gene encodes CDR1 SGHDN and CDR2 FVKESK. The CDR3 coding sequence is TGTGCCAGCAGCCAGAGGACAGGGTGGGGCTACGAGCAGTACTTC. This translates into CASSQRTGWGYEQYF.

This clone turned up a few times. One base separates it from a far larger clone, so it is likely a read error. The chain carries TRBV7-9 and TRBJ2-1, with 13 bases matching TRBD2. CDR3 length: 18 amino acids. CDR1 SEHNR and CDR2 FQNEAQ come from the germline V gene (reference sequence). Trimming removed 5 bases from V and 6 bases from J; junction bases left unmatched: 13. The CDR3 loop reads CASSPTSGRPGFANEQFF. Here the CDR3 DNA reads TGTGCCAGCAGCCCGACTAGCGGGAGGCCAGGCTTTGCCAATGAGCAGTTCTTC. The variable domain in full, completed from reference TRBV7-9 and TRBJ2-1, reads DTGVSQNPRHKITKRGQNVTFRCDPISEHNRLYWYRQTLGQGPEFLTYFQNEAQLEKSRLLSDRFSAERPKGSFSTLEIQRTEQGDSAMYLCASSPTSGRPGFANEQFFGPGTRLTVL.

This sequence joins TRBV7-9 and TRBJ2-5, with D tentatively TRBD2 (5 bases). CDR1 is SEHNR, CDR2 FQNEAQ, per germline (reference sequence). Trimming stripped 5 bases from V and 2 bases from J, with 15 bases between. The CDR3 is made up of 15 amino acids. The CDR3 protein is CASSPRVGRQETQYF. Written as DNA, the CDR3 is TGTGCCAGCAGCCCGAGGGTGGGCAGGCAAGAGACCCAGTACTTC.